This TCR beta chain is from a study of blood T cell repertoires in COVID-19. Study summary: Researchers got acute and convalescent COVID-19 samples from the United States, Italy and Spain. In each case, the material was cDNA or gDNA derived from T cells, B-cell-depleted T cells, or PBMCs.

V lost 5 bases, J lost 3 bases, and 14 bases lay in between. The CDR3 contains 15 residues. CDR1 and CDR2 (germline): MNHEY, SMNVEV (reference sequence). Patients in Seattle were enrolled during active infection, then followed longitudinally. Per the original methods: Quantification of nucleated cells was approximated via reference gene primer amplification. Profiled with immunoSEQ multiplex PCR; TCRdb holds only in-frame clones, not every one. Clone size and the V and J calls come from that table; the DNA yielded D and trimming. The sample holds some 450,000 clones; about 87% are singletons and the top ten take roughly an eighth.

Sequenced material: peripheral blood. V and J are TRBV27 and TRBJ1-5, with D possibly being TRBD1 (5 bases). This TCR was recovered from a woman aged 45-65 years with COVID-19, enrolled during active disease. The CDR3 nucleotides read TGTGCCAGCAGTCCCCGGGGGGGGAACAATCAGCCCCAGCATTTT. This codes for CASSPRGGNNQPQHF.